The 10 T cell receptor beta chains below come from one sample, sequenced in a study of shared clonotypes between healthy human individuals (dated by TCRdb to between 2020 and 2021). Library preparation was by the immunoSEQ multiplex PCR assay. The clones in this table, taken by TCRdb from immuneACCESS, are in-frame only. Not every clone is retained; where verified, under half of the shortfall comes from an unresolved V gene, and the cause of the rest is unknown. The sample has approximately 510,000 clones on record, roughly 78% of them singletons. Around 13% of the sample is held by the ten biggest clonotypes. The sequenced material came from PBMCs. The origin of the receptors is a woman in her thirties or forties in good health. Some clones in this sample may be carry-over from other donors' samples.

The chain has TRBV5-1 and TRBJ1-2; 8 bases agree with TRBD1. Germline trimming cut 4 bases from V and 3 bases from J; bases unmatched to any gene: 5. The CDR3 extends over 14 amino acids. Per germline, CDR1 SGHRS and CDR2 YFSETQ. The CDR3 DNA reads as TGCGCCAGCAGCACCTCAGGGGGCCACTATGGCTACACCTTC. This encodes CASSTSGGHYGYTF.

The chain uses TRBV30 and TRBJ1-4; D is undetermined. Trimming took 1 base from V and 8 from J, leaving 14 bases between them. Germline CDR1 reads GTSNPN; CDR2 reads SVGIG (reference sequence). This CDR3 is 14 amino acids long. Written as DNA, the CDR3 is TGTGCCTGGAGTGAGCGTCCTCTCTCCGAAAAACTGTTTTTT. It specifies CAWSERPLSEKLFF.

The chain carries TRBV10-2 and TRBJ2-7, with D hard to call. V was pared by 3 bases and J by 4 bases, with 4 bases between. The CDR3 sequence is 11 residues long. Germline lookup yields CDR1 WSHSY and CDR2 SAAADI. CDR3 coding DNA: TGCGCCAGCAGTGACCGTTACGAGCAGTACTTC. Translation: CASSDRYEQYF.

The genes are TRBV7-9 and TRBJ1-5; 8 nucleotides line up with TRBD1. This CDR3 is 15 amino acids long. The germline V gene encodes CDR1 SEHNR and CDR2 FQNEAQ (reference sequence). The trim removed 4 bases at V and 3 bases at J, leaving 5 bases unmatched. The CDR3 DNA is TGTGCCAGCAGCTCCGCGGACAGGGTCAATCAGCCCCAGCATTTT. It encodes CASSSADRVNQPQHF.

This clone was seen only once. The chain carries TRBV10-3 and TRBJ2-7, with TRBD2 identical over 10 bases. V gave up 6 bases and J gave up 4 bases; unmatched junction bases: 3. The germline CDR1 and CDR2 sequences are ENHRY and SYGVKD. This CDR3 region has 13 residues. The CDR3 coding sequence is TGTGCCATCAGCGAGCGGGAGGGATACGAGCAGTACTTC. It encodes CAISEREGYEQYF.

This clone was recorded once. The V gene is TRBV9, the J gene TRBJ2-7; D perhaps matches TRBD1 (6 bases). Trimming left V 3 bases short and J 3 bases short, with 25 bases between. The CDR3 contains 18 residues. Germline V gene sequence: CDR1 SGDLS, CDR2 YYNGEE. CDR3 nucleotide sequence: TGTGCCAGCAGCGCCGACCCCGAAGGGCCAGGGGCCCACTACGAGCAGTACTTC. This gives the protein CASSADPEGPGAHYEQYF.

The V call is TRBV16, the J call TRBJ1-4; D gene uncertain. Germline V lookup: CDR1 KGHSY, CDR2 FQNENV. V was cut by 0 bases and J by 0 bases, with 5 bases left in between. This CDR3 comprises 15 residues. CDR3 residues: CASSQSPTTNEKLFF. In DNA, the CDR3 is TGTGCCAGCAGCCAATCCCCAACAACTAATGAAAAACTGTTTTTT.

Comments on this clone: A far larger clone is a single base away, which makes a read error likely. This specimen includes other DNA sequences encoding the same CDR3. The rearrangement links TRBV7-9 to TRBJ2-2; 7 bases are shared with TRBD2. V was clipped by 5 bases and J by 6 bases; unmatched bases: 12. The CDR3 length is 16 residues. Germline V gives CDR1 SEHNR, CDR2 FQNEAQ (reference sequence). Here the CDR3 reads CASSQDTLGGPGELFF. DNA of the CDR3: TGTGCCAGCAGCCAAGATACGCTGGGAGGGCCCGGGGAGCTGTTTTTT.

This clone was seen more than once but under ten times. In nucleotides, the CDR3 is TGTGCCTGGAGTGTAAAAGGGGATCAGCCCCAGCATTTT. Translating gives CAWSVKGDQPQHF. V gene TRBV30 combines with J gene TRBJ1-5, with D possibly TRBD1 on 5 matching bases. The ends were cut back, 0 bases at V and 5 bases at J, with 8 bases in the middle. CDR3 length: 13 amino acids. Germline V gives CDR1 GTSNPN, CDR2 SVGIG (reference sequence).

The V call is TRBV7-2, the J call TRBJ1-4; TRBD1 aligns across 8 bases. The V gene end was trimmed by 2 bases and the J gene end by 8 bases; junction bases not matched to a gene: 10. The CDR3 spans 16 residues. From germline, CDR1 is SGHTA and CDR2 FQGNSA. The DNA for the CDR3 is TGTGCCAGCAGCTTACCCCCCTCACAGGGGGACGAAAAACTGTTTTTT. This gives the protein CASSLPPSQGDEKLFF. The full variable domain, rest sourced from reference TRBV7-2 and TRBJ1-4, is GAGVSQSPSNKVTEKGKDVELRCDPISGHTALYWYRQSLGQGLEFLIYFQGNSAPDKSGLPSDRFSAERTGGSVSTLTIQRTQQEDSAVYLCASSLPPSQGDEKLFFGSGTQLSVL.